Each of the 26 T cell receptor beta chains below was sequenced from the same sample in a study of cytomegalovirus exposure and HLA in healthy donors. The PCR ran on 60 Vbeta and 13 Jbeta primers. Only in-frame clones appear in the TCRdb table, and some are missing; sequencing was by immunoSEQ multiplex PCR. The sample lists about 190,000 clones; over 70% were seen once. Sequenced input: PBMCs. The origin of the receptors is a woman in her 30s in good health and CMV-seropositive.

The rearrangement joins TRBV27 to TRBJ1-2; 8 nucleotides align to TRBD1. The J segment lost 9 bases and the V segment lost 5 bases, leaving 14 bases of the junction unmatched. The CDR3 runs 15 residues. Per the germline V gene, CDR1 is MNHEY and CDR2 is SMNVEV (reference sequence). The CDR3 spells CASSPRQGPVVSYTF. The DNA for the CDR3 is TGTGCCAGCAGTCCGCGACAGGGGCCGGTGGTAAGCTACACCTTC.

This clone occurred a few times. The chain links TRBV29-1 to TRBJ1-3; 7 bases map to TRBD1. This CDR3 contains 14 residues. V was pared by 4 bases and J by 4 bases, with 7 bases of the junction left unmatched. Germline values: CDR1 SQVTM, CDR2 ANQGSEA. The CDR3 DNA follows: TGCAGCGTTGGAGACAGGGTTGGAGGAAACACCATATATTTT. Protein product: CSVGDRVGGNTIYF. The whole variable domain, remainder taken from reference TRBV29-1 and TRBJ1-3, is SAVISQKPSRDICQRGTSLTIQCQVDSQVTMMFWYRQQPGQSLTLIATANQGSEATYESGFVIDKFPISRPNLTFSTLTVSNMSPEDSSIYLCSVGDRVGGNTIYFGEGSWLTVV.

The chain has TRBV4-1 and TRBJ1-5; 12 bases map to TRBD1. With 1 base clipped from V and 7 bases from J, the junction kept 5 bases outside the gene matches. CDR3 size: 16 residues. The germline CDR1 and CDR2 sequences are MGHRA and YSYEKL. The CDR3 DNA follows: TGCGCCAGCAGCCAAGGGGGACAGGGGGCGTCACAGCCCCAGCATTTT. Its translation: CASSQGGQGASQPQHF.

The rearrangement links TRBV27 to TRBJ2-1, with a possible D match to TRBD2 (6 bases). Germline V gene sequence: CDR1 MNHEY, CDR2 SMNVEV (reference sequence). V lost 3 bases and J 0 bases, leaving 9 bases between the germline ends. The length of the CDR3 is 15 residues. CDR3 protein: CASSFLSGSYNEQFF. In DNA, the CDR3 is TGTGCCAGCAGTTTCCTTAGCGGCTCCTACAATGAGCAGTTCTTC.

The V and J genes are TRBV7-9 and TRBJ2-7; possible D gene TRBD1, 6 bases. Germline-derived CDR1 and CDR2 are SEHNR and FQNEAQ (reference sequence). There are 13 residues in the CDR3. The V and J ends lost 5 bases and 5 bases respectively, with 13 bases between them. In nucleotides, the CDR3 is TGTGCCAGCAGCCGAACCTACAGGGACGAGCAGTACTTC. Translated, it gives CASSRTYRDEQYF. Complete variable domain (other parts from reference TRBV7-9 and TRBJ2-7): DTGVSQNPRHKITKRGQNVTFRCDPISEHNRLYWYRQTLGQGPEFLTYFQNEAQLEKSRLLSDRFSAERPKGSFSTLEIQRTEQGDSAMYLCASSRTYRDEQYFGPGTRLTVT.

This chain connects TRBV10-2 to TRBJ2-1, with 9 bases identical to TRBD1. Germline V gene sequence: CDR1 WSHSY, CDR2 SAAADI. This CDR3 is 13 amino acids long. After removal of 6 bases from V and 7 bases from J, the junction contained 4 bases not matched to a gene. CDR3 sequence: CASSRDRENEQFF. CDR3 nucleotides: TGCGCCAGCAGCCGGGACAGGGAGAATGAGCAGTTCTTC.

V gene TRBV2 combines with J gene TRBJ2-2, with D perhaps TRBD2 (6 bases). CDR3 length: 15 residues. Germline-derived CDR1 and CDR2 are SNHLY and FYNNEI. Trimming stripped 7 bases from V and 2 bases from J, with 14 bases between. CDR3 nucleotides: TGTGCCAGCACAAGTCCGGGAGCTAACACCGGGGAGCTGTTTTTT. Protein: CASTSPGANTGELFF.

The rearrangement uses TRBV2 and TRBJ1-1, with TRBD1 matching over 8 bases. The CDR3 has 10 residues. The V gene's germline CDR1 is SNHLY and CDR2 FYNNEI. V lost 8 bases to trimming and J lost 10 bases; unmatched junction nucleotides: 3. The CDR3: CASLDRGAFF. DNA of the CDR3: TGTGCCAGCCTAGACAGGGGAGCTTTCTTT.

V usage is TRBV2 and J usage is TRBJ1-1; no clear D gene. Germline V CDR1 and CDR2: SNHLY, FYNNEI. The length of the CDR3 is 13 residues. V lost 4 bases and J lost 1, with 7 bases in between. DNA of the CDR3: TGTGCCAGCAGTGCCCCCCGGAACACTGAAGCTTTCTTT. Amino acid sequence: CASSAPRNTEAFF.

This chain uses TRBV28 with TRBJ1-5; a weak D match, TRBD1 (6 bases). The V end was cut by 5 bases, the J end by 5 bases, with 13 bases between. CDR1 is MDHEN, CDR2 SYDVKM, per germline. CDR3 size: 14 residues. CDR3 sequence: CASSARDNYQPQHF. The CDR3 DNA sequence: TGTGCCAGCAGTGCCCGGGACAACTATCAGCCCCAGCATTTT.

This clone was recorded a few times. V is TRBV27 and J is TRBJ2-1; 13 bases match TRBD2. The V gene's germline CDR1 is MNHEY and CDR2 SMNVEV (reference sequence). This CDR3 region has 15 residues. V shed 6 bases and J 1 base; nucleotides not matched to a gene: 0. The DNA for the CDR3 is TGTGCCAGCAGGGGACTAGCGGGGTCCTACAATGAGCAGTTCTTC. Translated: CASRGLAGSYNEQFF.

This clone has more than one count but fewer than ten. The rearrangement joins TRBV5-1 to TRBJ2-5, with D maybe TRBD1 (5 bases). CDR3 length equals 13 residues. The germline V gene encodes CDR1 SGHRS and CDR2 YFSETQ. V dropped 4 bases and J dropped 3 bases, with 10 bases sitting between them. The CDR3 region has the DNA TGCGCCAGCAGCCGTTCGACAGAAGAGACCCAGTACTTC. It encodes CASSRSTEETQYF.

The V and J genes are TRBV7-9 and TRBJ1-1; D is possibly TRBD1 (5 bases). Per the germline V gene, CDR1 is SEHNR and CDR2 is FQNEAQ (reference sequence). Trimming removed 6 bases from V and 3 bases from J, with 14 bases in between. CDR3 length: 14 amino acids. CDR3 DNA: TGTGCCAGCAGTAGGGGAGGGGCTTACACTGAAGCTTTCTTT. It is translated as CASSRGGAYTEAFF.

The rearrangement uses TRBV11-3 and TRBJ2-1; 10 bases are a match to TRBD2. This CDR3 is built from 17 residues. Germline CDR1 and CDR2: SGHNT and YENEEA. V shed 5 bases and J 9 bases; nucleotides not matched to a gene: 16. CDR3 region: CASSLSPASGSNGEQFF. The CDR3 coding sequence is TGTGCCAGCAGCCTATCCCCGGCTAGCGGGAGTAATGGTGAGCAGTTCTTC. Variable domain in full (rest from reference TRBV11-3 and TRBJ2-1): EAGVVQSPRYKIIEKKQPVAFWCNPISGHNTLYWYLQNLGQGPELLIRYENEEAVDDSQLPKDRFSAERLKGVDSTLKIQPAELGDSAVYLCASSLSPASGSNGEQFFGPGTRLTVL.

The gene calls are TRBV5-1 and TRBJ2-1, with 9 bases lining up with TRBD2. The CDR3 sequence is 16 residues long. In germline, CDR1 is SGHRS, CDR2 YFSETQ. The junction had 7 bases not matched to a gene; V was cut back by 1 base and J by 5 bases. As DNA, the CDR3 is TGCGCCAGCAGCTTGAACGTCGGCGGGAGGGACAATGAGCAGTTCTTC. Amino acids: CASSLNVGGRDNEQFF.

The chain joins TRBV25-1 to TRBJ1-6, with D tentatively TRBD1 (6 bases). The V and J ends lost 6 bases and 10 bases respectively, with 16 bases between them. This CDR3 spans 14 amino acids. In germline, CDR1 is MGHDK, CDR2 SYGVNS. The CDR3 bases are TGTGCCAGCAGGTGGGGGCAGGGAACATCACCCCTCCACTTT. Translating gives CASRWGQGTSPLHF.

This clone showed up just a few times. V gene TRBV6-1 combines with J gene TRBJ1-5, with TRBD1 matching 8 bases. Per germline, CDR1 MNHNS and CDR2 SASEGT. This CDR3 has 16 amino acids. The trim removed 1 base at V and 9 bases at J, leaving 11 bases unmatched. CDR3 coding DNA: TGTGCCAGCAGTGAAGAGTGGGACAGGCTGTCTGGGCCCCAGCATTTT. Protein product: CASSEEWDRLSGPQHF.

In this sample, this clone turned up a few times. The gene calls are TRBV5-1 and TRBJ1-5; 7 bases agree with TRBD1. V gave up 2 bases and J gave up 4 bases; unmatched junction bases: 6. The germline gives CDR1 SGHRS, CDR2 YFSETQ. The CDR3 is 15 amino acids. CDR3 nucleotide sequence: TGCGCCAGCAGCTTTTCTACAGGGGAAAATCAGCCCCAGCATTTT. As protein: CASSFSTGENQPQHF.

This clone has only a few counts. V is TRBV4-1 and J is TRBJ2-1; D remains ambiguous. The CDR3 runs to 12 residues. The germline V gene has CDR1 MGHRA and CDR2 YSYEKL. Trimming removed 3 bases at V and 12 bases at J, with 12 bases between. The CDR3 loop is CASSHWPRRQFF. The CDR3 coding sequence is TGCGCCAGCAGCCACTGGCCCCGGAGGCAGTTCTTC.

This sequence joins TRBV2 and TRBJ2-5, with TRBD2 matching 8 bases. CDR3 length equals 15 residues. Unmatched junction bases numbered 12, after V lost 8 bases and J lost 4 bases. Germline CDR1 SNHLY, CDR2 FYNNEI. The CDR3 bases are TGTGCCAGCTCAGGAGCGGGAGTTTTAGGAGAGACCCAGTACTTC. This codes for CASSGAGVLGETQYF.

This chain connects TRBV11-2 to TRBJ1-2; 7 bases fit TRBD1. Germline CDR1 is SGHAT and CDR2 is FQNNGV. J was trimmed by 6 bases and V by 11 bases; bases with no gene match: 6. This CDR3 is 11 amino acids long. CDR3 sequence (DNA): TGTGCCGCAGGACAGGCCAATGGCTACACCTTC. It translates to CAAGQANGYTF.

This chain connects TRBV6-5 to TRBJ1-2; maybe TRBD1 (5 bases). The CDR3 has 12 amino acids. The germline V and J ends were trimmed by 3 bases and 8 bases, with 10 bases remaining between them. CDR1 MNHEY and CDR2 SVGAGI come from the germline V gene. CDR3 DNA: TGTGCCAGCAGTTATAAGGGGAAAGGCTACACCTTC. It specifies CASSYKGKGYTF.

The CDR3 loop is CSVPGLAGQGEQFF. CDR3 coding DNA: TGCAGCGTTCCGGGACTAGCGGGCCAGGGAGAGCAGTTCTTC. The gene calls are TRBV29-1 and TRBJ2-1; TRBD2 aligns across 12 bases. This CDR3 spans 14 amino acids. Germline V lookup: CDR1 SQVTM, CDR2 ANQGSEA. The V and J ends lost 5 bases and 10 bases, in that order; junction bases with no gene match: 9.

The chain joins TRBV11-2 to TRBJ2-6; 9 bases line up with TRBD1. The CDR3 extends over 19 amino acids. With 4 bases clipped from V and 0 bases from J, the junction kept 10 bases outside the gene matches. Germline loops: CDR1 SGHAT, CDR2 FQNNGV. The CDR3: CASSSPGQGTSSGANVLTF. In DNA, the CDR3 is TGTGCCAGCAGCTCCCCGGGACAGGGCACCTCCTCTGGGGCCAACGTCCTGACTTTC.

The J gene is TRBJ1-1, the V gene TRBV10-3; 8 nucleotides match TRBD1. V shed 3 bases and J 1 base; nucleotides not matched to a gene: 10. There are 17 residues in the CDR3. Germline V gene data show CDR1 as ENHRY and CDR2 as SYGVKD. DNA for the CDR3: TGTGCCATCAGTGATCCCGGCGGAGGACAGGGGAACACTGAAGCTTTCTTT. It is translated as CAISDPGGGQGNTEAFF.

The chain recombines TRBV11-2 with TRBJ2-1, with TRBD2 matching over 12 bases. The germline CDR1 and CDR2 sequences are SGHAT and FQNNGV. V was pared by 5 bases and J by 2 bases, with 13 bases of the junction left unmatched. This CDR3 region has 19 residues. CDR3 region: CASSPGLAGVRATYNEQFF. The CDR3 region has the DNA TGTGCCAGCAGCCCGGGACTAGCGGGCGTACGAGCTACCTACAATGAGCAGTTCTTC.